The sequence of this TCR beta chain was determined in a study of beta chain features in type 1 diabetes (dated by TCRdb to the late 2010s). For the wider study: Mean age, gender distribution, total cell number and subset yield did not differ between patients and healthy donors. A total of approximately 100 million sorted cells were examined across all samples, and the number of cells per subset was strongly correlated with RNA yield. The study compared the TCRB repertoires of sorted circulating CD4+ T cell subsets in recently diagnosed type 1 diabetes patients with those in matched healthy donors. Regulatory and stem cell-like memory subsets were obtained from only 8 patients and about eight healthy donors, while naive and central memory subsets were obtained from all 30 or so donors. Overall study outcomes, separate from this receptor: The naive, central memory and regulatory TCRB repertoires appeared to resemble one another more closely among patients than among healthy donors. Type 1 diabetes patients showed a moderate but significant shortening of TCRB CDR3 length in all four CD4+ subsets. PCR might favor shorter templates, but patient and control samples were amplified and corrected together, so any skew would affect both groups equally. Sequencing cDNA rather than genomic DNA could over-represent highly expressing activated cells, although activation and CD3 levels did not differ between groups. Fewer insertions and more nucleotide deletions at VDJ recombination sites were observed in patients with type 1 diabetes, implying thymic rearrangement abnormalities. Because the HLA sub-analyses included only small numbers of individuals, any influence of HLA type on TCRB rearrangement was left unresolved.

The entire amount of isolated RNA was reverse transcribed using the High Capacity cDNA Reverse Transcription Kit, so the sequenced TCRB transcripts were expressed ones. Deep immunoSEQ sequencing was performed on naive, central memory and regulatory T cell samples, with an average of about 4 million total reads per sample. After sorted cells were lysed in RLT buffer, RNA was extracted with DNase-treated RNeasy Micro or Mini kits, with the choice depending on cell number. To prevent cross-contamination, every cell subset was processed on its own, while patient and healthy donor samples were processed together. TCRB sequences were amplified from cDNA with the immunoSEQ multiplex PCR, producing 87-bp fragments spanning the CDR3 region. The amplicons were sequenced using the Illumina HiSeq platform. The study's own analysis went as follows. Synthetic template baselines were used to correct PCR bias computationally, reads within Hamming distance 2 were collapsed together, and singletons that could not be merged were discarded. By aligning reads against IMGT, V, D and J genes, CDR3 length, and insertions or deletions at six rearrangement sites were assigned. Clonotype counts were normalized to sorted cell number within each subset before computing true diversity and Gini coefficients with the tcR R package. Repertoire sharing was quantified using the overlap coefficient calculated on TCRB nucleotide sequences. Out-of-frame TCRB sequences from naive cells were analyzed to stand in for the pre-selection repertoire. As stored in TCRdb, this immuneACCESS dataset retains in-frame rearrangements with V and J assigned. A fraction of the clones does not appear; measured against another copy, unresolved V genes explain less than half of the discrepancy, and the remainder lacks a known reason. D and trimming come from the DNA, and the V and J calls and clone size come from that table. In this sample the table shows 350,000 to 400,000 clones, more than 12% of which occur a single time. The top ten clones comprise approximately 0.019% of the sample.

A distance of 7 bases separates the germline ends of V and J, which lose 7 bases and 3 bases respectively. The germline V gene provides CDR1 MNHEY and CDR2 SVGAGI. Reading from cysteine to phenylalanine, the CDR3 counts 12 amino acids. The DNA shown is the 36-base CDR3, in frame from base 1. Each donor gave one peripheral blood draw, averaging roughly 0.11 L, which was collected into heparinised tubes. A BD FACSAria II and a panel including CD45RO, CCR7, CD25, CD127, CD95 and CD27 were used to sort naive, central memory, regulatory and stem cell-like memory CD4+ T cells. All sorted populations exceeded 98% purity. PBMCs were separated immediately by Lymphoprep density gradient centrifugation and were stained directly, without being cultured. Samples were stained and sorted in pairs, with one healthy donor and one patient per experiment, so that batch effects were minimized. A remark on this clone: Its recognized antigen is unknown. Base-call qualities are not available, and no considerably larger clone is one nucleotide away.

This chain joins TRBV6-5 to TRBJ1-5; TRBD1 is perhaps the D gene, given 6 matching bases. Sequencing was carried out using naive CD4+ T cells from blood. This specimen's cell subset or site label, interpreted: true naive CD4+ T cells. The sequence was obtained from a woman in her late teens or twenties in good health. The DNA reads TGTGCCAGCAACAGGGTCAATCAGCCCCAGCATTTT. Its translation reads: CASNRVNQPQHF.